The clone carrying this TCR beta chain was detected many times. The CDR3 is 13 residues long. Per germline, CDR1 SGHTA and CDR2 FQGNSA. Trimming removed 5 bases from V and 10 bases from J; junction bases left unmatched: 6. This sample stems from a study of human T cells and chemical hapten exposure. As for time point: patch test 1, 2 weeks after DPC sensitization. Documented treatment: therapeutic diphenylcyclopropenone sensitization with weekly scalp DPC. TCRdb processed the RACE reads anew with MiXCR; each CDR3 protein has one entry. The sample consists of 350,000 or so distinct CDR3 sequences, around 7% of them appearing once.

The receptor was isolated from a woman between 18 and 30 years old with alopecia areata. Some clones in this sample may be carry-over from other donors' samples. The sample here was whole blood, taken in connection with sensitization to the hapten diphenylcyclopropenone (DPC). The chain couples TRBV7-2 to TRBJ2-3; 10 bases line up with TRBD2. CDR3 protein: CASSPTLAGAQYF. DNA for the CDR3: TGTGCCAGCAGCCCCACCCTAGCGGGGGCGCAGTATTTT. Variable domain in full (rest from reference TRBV7-2 and TRBJ2-3): GAGVSQSPSNKVTEKGKDVELRCDPISGHTALYWYRQSLGQGLEFLIYFQGNSAPDKSGLPSDRFSAERTGGSVSTLTIQRTQQEDSAVYLCASSPTLAGAQYFGPGTRLTVL.